The 20 T cell receptor beta chains in this list originate from one sample, sequenced in a study of untreated major depressive disorder. Profiling relied on immunoSEQ multiplex PCR, and the TCRdb table lists in-frame clones only, not all of them. In the table there are around 20,000 clones, roughly 89% of which are singletons. Sequences were obtained from CD4+ T cells from PBMCs. All receptors come from a woman aged 40 to 49 in good health.

V usage is TRBV6-5 and J usage is TRBJ1-3; D is uncertain. Trimming cost V 4 bases and J 1 base, with 8 bases left between them. Germline loops: CDR1 MNHEY, CDR2 SVGAGI. This CDR3 is built from 14 residues. CDR3 nucleotides: TGTGCCAGCAGTTTCGGGCCTTCTGGAAACACCATATATTTT. Protein: CASSFGPSGNTIYF.

The V and J genes are TRBV4-1 and TRBJ2-5; the match to TRBD2 covers 8 bases. This CDR3 spans 15 amino acids. Looked up from germline, CDR1 is MGHRA and CDR2 is YSYEKL. With V trimmed by 0 bases and J by 2 bases, 2 bases remained unmatched. Here the CDR3 reads CASSQEAGDQETQYF. Written as DNA, the CDR3 is TGCGCCAGCAGCCAAGAAGCGGGAGATCAAGAGACCCAGTACTTC.

In DNA, the CDR3 is TGCGCCAGCAGCTTGGGGAACGGGCTCTACGAGCAGTACTTC. Translating it yields CASSLGNGLYEQYF. The gene calls are TRBV5-1 and TRBJ2-7; D ambiguous. The germline gives CDR1 SGHRS, CDR2 YFSETQ. The V end was cut by 0 bases, the J end by 3 bases, with 10 bases between. The CDR3 covers 14 residues.

This chain connects TRBV19 to TRBJ2-1; 9 bases map to TRBD2. Unmatched junction bases numbered 13, after V lost 10 bases and J lost 12 bases. Germline CDR1 is LNHDA and CDR2 is SQIVND (reference sequence). CDR3 size: 13 residues. The CDR3 bases are TGTGCCACTAAGGGGATTAGCGGGAGTGCGCAGTTCTTC. This codes for CATKGISGSAQFF.

The V gene is TRBV27, the J gene TRBJ1-4; a weak D match, TRBD1 (6 bases). Germline assignment: CDR1 MNHEY and CDR2 SMNVEV (reference sequence). V was pared by 5 bases and J by 8 bases, with 15 bases between. The CDR3 covers 14 residues. For the CDR3, the DNA is TGTGCCAGCAGTGCCGTGGACAGACCGGAAAAACTGTTTTTT. Its protein product is CASSAVDRPEKLFF.

The CDR3 loop reads CASSPLGTGDTIYF. CDR3 nucleotide sequence: TGCGCCAGCAGCCCCCTAGGGACGGGGGACACCATATATTTT. The V and J genes are TRBV4-1 and TRBJ1-3, with D maybe TRBD1 (5 bases). Germline loops: CDR1 MGHRA, CDR2 YSYEKL. This CDR3 has 14 residues. Trimming pared 4 bases from V and 8 bases from J, leaving 15 bases between.

This chain connects TRBV28 to TRBJ2-2, with D unresolved. The germline V gene has CDR1 MDHEN and CDR2 SYDVKM. V was shortened by 4 bases and J by 6 bases, with 18 bases between the two germline ends. The CDR3 is 16 residues long. The CDR3 is CASSSQILLVPGELFF. The CDR3 DNA reads TGTGCCAGCAGTTCCCAAATTCTTCTCGTCCCCGGGGAGCTGTTTTTT.

This clone was seen just once. The rearrangement links TRBV5-5 to TRBJ1-4; D not certain. From germline, CDR1 is SGHKS and CDR2 YYEKEE (reference sequence). The CDR3 runs 13 residues. Deletions cut 0 bases from V and 4 bases from J, with 4 bases between. Here the CDR3 reads CASSLAFNEKLFF. The DNA for the CDR3 is TGTGCCAGCAGCTTGGCCTTTAATGAAAAACTGTTTTTT.

The rearrangement uses TRBV28 and TRBJ1-2; no clear D gene. The V gene's germline CDR1 is MDHEN and CDR2 SYDVKM. The V and J ends lost 6 bases and 10 bases respectively, with 27 bases between them. The CDR3 sequence is 16 residues long. The CDR3 DNA reads TGTGCCAGCAGCCGCCTTTCGTCCAAACAGATGGAGGACTACACCTTC. Residues: CASSRLSSKQMEDYTF.

V gene TRBV5-1 combines with J gene TRBJ1-2; no clear D gene. CDR3 size: 12 residues. Trimming left V 0 bases short and J 8 bases short, with 8 bases between. In germline, CDR1 is SGHRS, CDR2 YFSETQ. The CDR3 is CASSLDLLGYTF. DNA for the CDR3: TGCGCCAGCAGCTTGGACCTCTTAGGCTACACCTTC.

With respect to this clone: The junction shows a germline mismatch at one end, possibly a read error. The V and J genes are TRBV5-8 and TRBJ2-1; D uncertain. CDR1 is SGHTS and CDR2 is YDEGEE in the germline V gene. The CDR3 is made up of 12 amino acids. The CDR3 loop is CASSPSLGIGLF. CDR3 nucleotide sequence: TGTGCCAGCAGCCCTTCTCTAGGAATAGGGCTCTTC.

V usage is TRBV18 and J usage is TRBJ1-1; D uncertain. CDR3 size: 14 residues. The germline gives CDR1 KGHSH, CDR2 LQKENI. Trimming pared 2 bases from V and 6 bases from J, leaving 13 bases between. The CDR3, as DNA: TGTGCCAGCTCACCAAATGTCCGGTCGTCTGAAGCTTTCTTT. Translation gives CASSPNVRSSEAFF.

This chain connects TRBV4-2 to TRBJ1-2, with 7 bases aligning to TRBD1. CDR3 length: 15 amino acids. Trimming at V came to 0 bases and at J to 2 bases, leaving 3 bases not matched to a gene. Germline loops: CDR1 LGHNA, CDR2 YNFKEQ. CDR3 amino acids: CASSQDEDRNYGYTF. CDR3 bases: TGTGCCAGCAGCCAAGATGAGGACAGGAACTATGGCTACACCTTC.

V is TRBV6-1 and J is TRBJ2-7; D remains ambiguous. CDR1 is MNHNS and CDR2 is SASEGT in the germline V gene. Trimming removed 4 bases at V and 2 bases at J, with 9 bases between. The length of the CDR3 is 13 residues. This CDR3 reads CASSGLDPYEQYV. In DNA form, the CDR3 reads TGTGCCAGCAGTGGGCTGGATCCCTACGAGCAGTACGTC.

This rearrangement joins TRBV7-9 to TRBJ1-4, with 7 bases aligning to TRBD1. V was clipped by 6 bases and J by 6 bases; unmatched bases: 4. Germline V CDR1 and CDR2: SEHNR, FQNEAQ (reference sequence). CDR3 length: 13 amino acids. The CDR3 bases are TGTGCCAGCAGGACAGGGATGGATGAAAAACTGTTTTTT. This codes for CASRTGMDEKLFF.

The count of this clone is one. The CDR3 reads CASSLHAGPYGYTF. The DNA for the CDR3 is TGTGCCAGCAGTCTTCACGCGGGACCCTATGGCTACACCTTC. V and J are TRBV6-4 and TRBJ1-2; possibly TRBD1 for D (5 bases). The CDR3 length is 14 residues. V was cut by 5 bases and J by 4 bases, with 14 bases left in between. Per germline, CDR1 MRHNA and CDR2 SNTAGT.

The V and J genes are TRBV5-1 and TRBJ2-5; the D gene is possibly TRBD1 (6 bases). The germline V gene encodes CDR1 SGHRS and CDR2 YFSETQ. The CDR3 consists of 14 residues. V was shortened by 4 bases and J by 1 base, with 11 bases between the two germline ends. As DNA, the CDR3 is TGCGCCAGCAGCACCGGGACACGCCAAGAGACCCAGTACTTC. This gives the protein CASSTGTRQETQYF.

This chain links TRBV28 with TRBJ1-2; D is uncertain. Germline V lookup: CDR1 MDHEN, CDR2 SYDVKM. The CDR3 is 13 amino acids. Trimming removed 10 bases at V and 8 bases at J, with 20 bases between. The CDR3 DNA follows: TGTGCCACCGAGGCGGGAGGGCAATACGGCTACACCTTC. It yields the protein CATEAGGQYGYTF.

The chain combines TRBV7-7 with TRBJ2-2; D remains unclear. Trimming shortened V by 5 bases and J by 8 bases, and 21 bases separated the two germline ends. The CDR3 contains 16 residues. Per the germline V gene, CDR1 is SSHAT and CDR2 is FNYEAQ (reference sequence). CDR3 region: CASSPGRAIIPGELFF. As DNA, the CDR3 is TGTGCCAGCAGCCCGGGTCGGGCCATCATACCTGGGGAGCTGTTTTTT. Based on the CDR3 plus reference TRBV7-7 and TRBJ2-2, the full variable domain is GAGVSQSPRYKVTKRGQDVTLRCDPISSHATLYWYQQALGQGPEFLTYFNYEAQPDKSGLPSDRFSAERPEGSISTLTIQRTEQRDSAMYRCASSPGRAIIPGELFFGEGSRLTVL.

This clone was recorded once. The chain has TRBV25-1 and TRBJ2-2; possible D gene TRBD1, 6 bases. The V end lost 4 bases, the J end lost 7 bases, and 10 bases lay between the germline ends. Germline V CDR1 and CDR2: MGHDK, SYGVNS. The CDR3 contains 13 residues. For the CDR3, the DNA is TGTGCCAGCAGTGCGCGGACAGACGGGGAGCTGTTTTTT. As protein: CASSARTDGELFF. Full variable domain (missing parts from reference TRBV25-1 and TRBJ2-2): EADIYQTPRYLVIGTGKKITLECSQTMGHDKMYWYQQDPGMELHLIHYSYGVNSTEKGDLSSESTVSRIRTEHFPLTLESARPSHTSQYLCASSARTDGELFFGEGSRLTVL.